This paragraph reports one T cell receptor (beta chain). Its target is unknown. These data originate in a study of cytomegalovirus exposure and HLA in healthy donors. Overall study results and limits: A later analysis reportedly identified an Asian-associated ancestry cluster as carrying fewer N-insertions than the roughly 700-donor mean. Cytomegalovirus-associated status was assigned to around 160 TCR beta chains.

CDR3 size: 16 residues. V lost 0 bases to trimming and J lost 4 bases; unmatched junction nucleotides: 7. The germline V gene has CDR1 SGHRS and CDR2 YFSETQ. Primers included in the PCR were 60 Vbeta and 13 Jbeta primers. The table came from immunoSEQ multiplex PCR; TCRdb's copy has only in-frame clones and leaves some out. The sample records about 99,000 clones, around 80% being singletons. Healthy bone marrow donors supplied every sample. This TCR was recovered from a woman aged 35 to 49 in good health and CMV-seronegative. The rearrangement joins TRBV5-1 to TRBJ2-1, with 7 nucleotides matching TRBD1. The sequencing sample was made of PBMCs. The CDR3 is CASSLGTGGLYNEQFF. The DNA of the CDR3 is TGCGCCAGCAGCTTGGGGACAGGAGGCCTTTACAATGAGCAGTTCTTC.